This is a list of T cell receptor beta chains from one sample in a study of blood T cells in healthy people across ages. From the 5' RACE reads, TCRdb called clonotypes with MiXCR, one entry per CDR3 protein. The table includes about 1.1 million distinct CDR3 sequences, about two fifths detected once. The sample was blood. Receptor source: a man younger than 35 in good health. The CDR3 runs from the conserved cysteine through the conserved F or W. The D gene is left open where the match is weak. The size of a clone is reported for some rows only, either as once, few or many, or as a class for expanded clones.

size	V	D	J	CDR3	DNA
few	TRBV12-3/TRBV12-4	TRBD1	TRBJ2-5	CASSFGTVQETQYF	TGTGCCAGCAGTTTCGGGACAGTTCAAGAGACCCAGTACTTC
.	TRBV7-3	.	TRBJ1-1	CASSPMGGFFTEAFF	TGTGCCAGCAGCCCTATGGGGGGCTTCTTCACTGAAGCTTTCTTT
few	TRBV27	.	TRBJ1-2	CASSLSDLGGYTF	TGTGCCAGCAGTCTCTCGGACTTGGGGGGCTACACCTTC
.	TRBV13	.	TRBJ1-2	CASIEQGSDGYTF	TGTGCCAGCATCGAACAGGGATCGGATGGCTACACCTTC
.	TRBV27	TRBD1	TRBJ1-2	CASSLYTPGTGRYGYTF	TGTGCCAGCAGTTTATATACCCCAGGGACAGGCCGCTATGGCTACACCTTC
few	TRBV5-1	TRBD2	TRBJ2-1	CASSLEGTSLANEQFF	TGCGCCAGCAGCTTGGAAGGGACTAGCCTTGCCAATGAGCAGTTCTTC
few	TRBV4-3	.	TRBJ1-1	CASSQDTAGNTEAFF	TGCGCCAGCAGCCAAGATACGGCCGGAAACACTGAAGCTTTCTTT
.	TRBV2	.	TRBJ2-1	CASGAPDNNEQFF	TGTGCCAGCGGAGCCCCTGACAACAATGAGCAGTTCTTC
.	TRBV5-1	.	TRBJ2-3	CASSPVVGLTDTQYF	TGCGCCAGCAGCCCCGTAGTAGGGCTCACAGATACGCAGTATTTT
.	TRBV7-2	.	TRBJ1-1	CASSKLVVGRANVNTEAFF	TGTGCCAGCAGCAAACTGGTAGTGGGCAGGGCGAATGTGAACACTGAAGCTTTCTTT
many	TRBV4-3	TRBD2	TRBJ2-3	CASSQGASGSTDTQYF	TGCGCCAGCAGCCAAGGAGCTAGCGGGTCCACAGATACGCAGTATTTT
.	TRBV20-1	TRBD1	TRBJ2-7	CSARDVQQGSSYEQYF	TGCAGTGCTAGAGATGTTCAACAGGGGAGCTCCTACGAGCAGTACTTC
few	TRBV7-6	.	TRBJ1-2	CASSFRPAGVADGYTF	TGTGCCAGCAGCTTTAGGCCCGCAGGAGTAGCCGATGGCTACACCTTC
.	TRBV2	TRBD1	TRBJ2-1	CASSPDRVRGNEQFF	TGTGCCAGCAGTCCCGACAGGGTGAGGGGCAATGAGCAGTTCTTC
few	TRBV29-1	.	TRBJ1-5	CNLINQPQHF	TGCAACCTCATCAATCAGCCCCAGCATTTT
.	TRBV7-2	.	TRBJ1-1	CASSLFQANTEAFF	TGTGCCAGCAGCTTATTCCAGGCGAACACTGAAGCTTTCTTT
few	TRBV29-1	.	TRBJ1-2	CSVPVFYGYTF	TGCAGCGTTCCAGTTTTCTATGGCTACACCTTC
.	TRBV6-5	.	TRBJ2-1	CTSSYRALSYNEQFF	TGTACCAGCAGTTACAGGGCACTCTCCTACAATGAGCAGTTCTTC
.	TRBV6-2/TRBV6-3	.	TRBJ1-1	CASSDSVRNTEAFF	TGTGCCAGCAGTGACTCAGTCAGGAACACTGAAGCTTTCTTT
few	TRBV20-1	.	TRBJ2-5	CSAISGFQETQYF	TGCAGTGCAATCTCAGGGTTCCAAGAGACCCAGTACTTC
.	TRBV20-1	TRBD1	TRBJ2-5	CSAPRGWGKETQYF	TGCAGTGCCCCCAGGGGGTGGGGTAAAGAGACCCAGTACTTC
few	TRBV3-1	.	TRBJ2-1	CASSPTVNNEQFF	TGTGCCAGCAGCCCGACGGTAAACAATGAGCAGTTCTTC
many	TRBV12-3/TRBV12-4	.	TRBJ1-4	CASRTQKKTGTLGKLFF	TGTGCCAGCAGGACGCAAAAAAAGACAGGAACCCTCGGAAAACTGTTTTTT
many	TRBV29-1	.	TRBJ2-5	CSVGLKGAQYF	TGCAGCGTGGGACTGAAGGGGGCCCAGTACTTC
.	TRBV10-3	TRBD1	TRBJ2-3	CAISEPDRLSTDTQYF	TGTGCCATCAGTGAACCGGACAGGCTAAGCACAGATACGCAGTATTTT
.	TRBV25-1	TRBD1	TRBJ1-5	CANSHRGLPQHF	TGTGCCAACTCCCACAGGGGGTTGCCTCAGCATTTT
few	TRBV5-6	.	TRBJ2-3	CASSFLAGTVGTDTQYF	TGTGCCAGCAGCTTCCTGGCGGGGACTGTTGGGACAGATACGCAGTATTTT
.	TRBV5-1	TRBD1	TRBJ1-6	CASSLTGDTFRGDSPLHF	TGCGCCAGCAGTCTAACAGGGGACACCTTTCGAGGGGATTCACCCCTCCACTTT
.	TRBV12-3/TRBV12-4	.	TRBJ2-3	CATKAPRLGASDTQYF	TGTGCCACCAAGGCCCCCCGCTTGGGGGCATCGGATACGCAGTATTTT
.	TRBV3-1	TRBD1	TRBJ1-2	CASSLRDRTFGGYTF	TGTGCCAGCAGCCTTAGGGACAGGACTTTCGGTGGCTACACCTTC
.	TRBV11-2	.	TRBJ1-1	CASSPSGLRGYTEAFF	TGTGCCAGCAGCCCGAGTGGGCTAAGGGGGTACACTGAAGCTTTCTTT
few	TRBV25-1	.	TRBJ1-2	CASSDPHINYGYTF	TGTGCCAGCAGTGATCCCCATATCAACTATGGCTACACCTTC
.	TRBV5-1	TRBD1	TRBJ1-2	CASSLDQGAGGYTF	TGCGCCAGCAGCTTGGATCAGGGGGCTGGAGGCTACACCTTC
few	TRBV20-1	TRBD2	TRBJ2-1	CSARKRGDNEQFF	TGCAGTGCTAGAAAGCGGGGGGACAATGAGCAGTTCTTC
few	TRBV2	.	TRBJ1-2	CASSGQGTAYGYTF	TGTGCCAGCAGTGGACAAGGTACGGCTTATGGCTACACCTTC
many	TRBV7-2	TRBD2	TRBJ2-7	CASSRASGVYEQYF	TGTGCCAGCAGCCGCGCTAGCGGGGTATACGAGCAGTACTTC
.	TRBV20-1	TRBD1	TRBJ2-3	CSARGQGGADTQYF	TGCAGTGCTAGAGGACAGGGTGGAGCAGATACGCAGTATTTT
few	TRBV7-9	.	TRBJ2-2	CASSSQGQLPGELFF	TGTGCCTCGTCGTCGCAGGGTCAATTGCCCGGGGAGCTGTTTTTT
few	TRBV12-3/TRBV12-4	.	TRBJ1-2	CASSSPRGGYTF	TGTGCCAGCAGTTCCCCCAGGGGAGGCTACACCTTC